This T cell receptor beta chain was recorded in a study of regulatory T cells in long-lasting Graves disease. Deletions cut 2 bases from V and 13 bases from J, with 12 bases between. The CDR3 totals 12 residues. Germline CDR1 is KGHSH and CDR2 is LQKENI. In regard to this clonotype: A far larger clone is just one base off, so this is likely a read error.

CDR3 regions were amplified by Arm-PCR using iRepertoire HTBI primers to build TCR beta libraries. TCRdb fed the multiplex PCR reads into MiXCR, producing one record per CDR3 protein. This repertoire shows 410,000 or so distinct CDR3 sequences, 15% found once; its top ten account for approximately 15%. Regarding time point: newly diagnosed GD, antithyroid drugs for less than 3 months. PBMCs were the source of the RNA used for TCR sequencing. These data are also associated with another study on T cells in Graves' hyperthyroidism and ophthalmopathy.

V is TRBV18 and J is TRBJ2-1; D is ambiguous. Sequencing used peripheral blood mononuclear cells (PBMCs), obtained at new diagnosis, from a patient treated with antithyroid drugs. This TCR was recovered from a woman aged 30 to 39 with Graves disease. CDR3 DNA: TGTGCCAGCTCACCATATCAAGAGACCCAGTTCTTC. This translates into CASSPYQETQFF.